This TCR beta chain was identified during a study of blood T cell repertoires in COVID-19. Study in general: Researchers got acute and convalescent COVID-19 samples from the United States, Italy and Spain. Sample material is recorded as cDNA or gDNA derived from T cells, B-cell-depleted T cells, or PBMCs.

Authors' processing steps: Reference gene primers were amplified, and this amplification served to estimate nucleated cell counts. Here immunoSEQ multiplex PCR was the method, and the copy in TCRdb shows in-frame clones only, minus some. The DNA was the basis for D and trimming; V, J and clone size are from that table. The data contain approximately 88,000 clones, 75% to 90% of them seen just once; the ten biggest clones take up under 25%. The CDR3 totals 13 residues. J gave up 6 bases and V 1 base, and 0 bases lay outside the gene matches. The V gene's germline CDR1 is LGHDT and CDR2 YNNKEL (reference sequence).

Sequencing used peripheral blood. The J gene is TRBJ2-3, the V gene TRBV3-1 (or the pseudogene TRBV3-2); 8 nucleotides agree with TRBD2. This TCR derives from a woman older than 75 with acute or convalescent COVID-19. DNA for the CDR3: TGTGCCAGCAGCCAAGGGACTAGCGATACGCAGTATTTT. Protein sequence: CASSQGTSDTQYF.